A single sample gave rise to the 18 T cell receptor beta chains below, sequenced in a study of OX40 agonist ivuxolimab in advanced cancers. Measured with immunoSEQ multiplex PCR; TCRdb has only the in-frame clones, and not every one. Found here are 55,000 to 75,000 clones, roughly 85% of them singletons; the top ten hold around 5%. Sequencing was performed on CD4+ or CD8+ T cells sorted from blood, taken in a trial of the OX40 agonist ivuxolimab. Receptor source: an adult with an advanced solid tumor such as melanoma, head and neck, liver or kidney cancer.

The rearrangement uses TRBV7-3 and TRBJ2-3; perhaps TRBD2 as D (5 bases). CDR1 SGHTA and CDR2 FQGTGA come from the germline V gene. The V end lost 5 bases, the J end lost 4 bases, and 16 bases lay between the germline ends. The CDR3 loop spans 15 amino acids. The CDR3 DNA follows: TGTGCCAGCAGCATGGGCGGGTTGGGGTCAGATACGCAGTATTTT. Protein sequence: CASSMGGLGSDTQYF.

This sequence joins TRBV6-1 and TRBJ1-2, with 12 bases matching TRBD1. The CDR3 spans 15 residues. Germline CDR1 and CDR2: MNHNS and SASEGT. V lost 5 bases and J lost 8; bases outside the gene matches: 9. CDR3 protein: CASSSSGQGAKGYTF. DNA for the CDR3: TGTGCCAGCAGTTCATCGGGACAGGGGGCGAAAGGCTACACCTTC.

This clone is a singleton in its sample. The chain is built from TRBV15 and TRBJ2-5; 7 bases align to TRBD2. The DNA end is more similar to TRBJ2-7, so the J call may be wrong. The CDR3 loop spans 16 amino acids. Germline lookup yields CDR1 LNHNV and CDR2 YYDKDF (reference sequence). CDR3 in amino acids: CATSRDWASGSYEQYF. For the CDR3, the DNA is TGTGCCACCAGCAGAGATTGGGCTAGCGGCTCCTACGAGCAGTACTTC.

The chain joins TRBV13 to TRBJ1-1, with a tentative D call TRBD1 (5 bases). Trimming left V 3 bases short and J 2 bases short, with 7 bases between. The germline V gene encodes CDR1 PRHDT and CDR2 FYEKMQ (reference sequence). CDR3 length: 13 residues. DNA for the CDR3: TGTGCCAGCAGCTTGACAGTAAACACTGAAGCTTTCTTT. Translating gives CASSLTVNTEAFF.

The chain has TRBV6-6 and TRBJ2-7, with D possibly called TRBD1 or TRBD2 (5 bases each). There are 14 residues in the CDR3. Trimming left V 7 bases short and J 3 bases short, with 16 bases between. CDR1 MNHNY and CDR2 SVGAGI come from the germline V gene (reference sequence). The CDR3 sequence: CASTPLEGIYEQYF. The CDR3 bases are TGTGCCAGCACTCCCCTAGAGGGGATCTACGAGCAGTACTTC.

This clone occurred a few times. This chain uses TRBV2 with TRBJ2-1; D gene uncertain. The CDR3 is 15 amino acids. Deletions cut 3 bases from V and 0 bases from J, with 9 bases between. Germline values: CDR1 SNHLY, CDR2 FYNNEI. CDR3 DNA sequence: TGTGCCAGCAGTGAGCTATTGAGCTCCTACAATGAGCAGTTCTTC. Its protein is CASSELLSSYNEQFF.

The genes are TRBV5-8 and TRBJ1-4; no clear D gene. Deletions cut 4 bases from V and 7 bases from J, with 14 bases between. The length of the CDR3 is 14 residues. Germline lookup yields CDR1 SGHTS and CDR2 YDEGEE. The CDR3 is CASSQLSRVEKLFF. The CDR3 coding sequence is TGTGCCAGCAGCCAGCTAAGCCGGGTTGAAAAACTGTTTTTT. Full variable domain (rest looked up from reference TRBV5-8 and TRBJ1-4): EAGVTQSPTHLIKTRGQQATLRCSPISGHTSVYWYQQALGLGLQFLLWYDEGEERNRGNFPPRFSGRQFPNYSSELNVNALELEDSALYLCASSQLSRVEKLFFGSGTQLSVL.

This sequence joins TRBV27 and TRBJ1-1; tentatively, D is TRBD1 (5 bases). Trimming pared 10 bases from V and 5 bases from J, leaving 17 bases between. The CDR3 has 13 residues. Germline V gives CDR1 MNHEY, CDR2 SMNVEV (reference sequence). DNA for the CDR3: TGTGCCACATTAGGGGCCCGGCGGACTGAAGCTTTCTTT. This gives the protein CATLGARRTEAFF.

The chain couples TRBV5-6 to TRBJ1-2; D is unresolved. The CDR3 totals 14 residues. V was clipped by 4 bases and J by 2 bases, with 12 bases between them. CDR1 SGHDT and CDR2 YYEEEE come from the germline V gene. The CDR3 sequence: CASSIRTENYGYTF. The CDR3 coding sequence is TGTGCCAGCAGCATCCGGACGGAGAACTATGGCTACACCTTC.

The chain uses TRBV7-2 and TRBJ2-1; D remains unclear. Trimming stripped 1 base from V and 10 bases from J, with 11 bases between. CDR3 size: 13 residues. Germline loops: CDR1 SGHTA, CDR2 FQGNSA. CDR3 residues: CASSLERVGEQFF. Written as DNA, the CDR3 is TGTGCCAGCAGCTTAGAAAGGGTGGGAGAGCAGTTCTTC.

The chain links TRBV7-2 to TRBJ2-2; D is perhaps TRBD1 (6 bases). The V gene lost 1 base and the J gene lost 4 bases, with 13 bases spanning the gap. This CDR3 has 16 amino acids. The germline gives CDR1 SGHTA, CDR2 FQGNSA. CDR3 nucleotides: TGTGCCAGCAGCTTAGGAGGGGGTAGTAGCACCGGGGAGCTGTTTTTT. It translates to CASSLGGGSSTGELFF.

The chain links TRBV5-6 to TRBJ1-2; no clear D gene. The germline V and J ends were trimmed by 1 base and 0 bases, with 7 bases remaining between them. Germline V gene sequence: CDR1 SGHDT, CDR2 YYEEEE. The CDR3 is 14 residues long. CDR3 DNA: TGTGCCAGCAGCTTGCTCCAGGCTAACTATGGCTACACCTTC. It yields the protein CASSLLQANYGYTF.

In this sample, this clone turned up once. The rearrangement links TRBV4-2 to TRBJ1-4; unclear D gene. Germline CDR1 LGHNA, CDR2 YNFKEQ. The CDR3 totals 16 residues. Trimming cost V 2 bases and J 0 bases, with 10 bases left between them. CDR3 region: CASSQPGYATNEKLFF. The CDR3 DNA follows: TGTGCCAGCAGCCAACCCGGGTATGCAACTAATGAAAAACTGTTTTTT.

The genes are TRBV4-2 and TRBJ1-4; D remains unclear. CDR1 LGHNA and CDR2 YNFKEQ come from the germline V gene. CDR3 size: 15 residues. V shed 4 bases and J shed 4 bases, with 13 bases lying between them. The CDR3 spells CASSPFRDNNEKLFF. DNA for the CDR3: TGTGCCAGCAGCCCCTTCAGAGACAATAATGAAAAACTGTTTTTT.

Concerning this clone itself: Other nucleotide sequences in the sample specify the same CDR3. The chain couples TRBV18 to TRBJ2-3, with 7 bases that match TRBD2. Germline V gene data show CDR1 as KGHSH and CDR2 as LQKENI. After removal of 0 bases from V and 0 bases from J, the junction contained 0 bases not matched to a gene. This CDR3 spans 15 amino acids. CDR3 nucleotides: TGTGCCAGCTCACCACCCGGGAGGAGCACAGATACGCAGTATTTT. Amino acid sequence: CASSPPGRSTDTQYF.

This clone was picked up a small number of times. This chain joins TRBV5-8 and TRBJ1-5, with TRBD1 matching 10 bases. Germline V gives CDR1 SGHTS, CDR2 YDEGEE. The junction had 6 bases not matched to a gene; V was cut back by 3 bases and J by 0 bases. The CDR3 runs 17 residues. In nucleotides, the CDR3 is TGTGCCAGCAGCTCCGGGACAGGGGTCCTTAGCAATCAGCCCCAGCATTTT. It is translated as CASSSGTGVLSNQPQHF.

Here the CDR3 DNA reads TGCGCCAGCAGCCAACGGGGGTTAGGGGAGAGCACAGATACGCAGTATTTT. Its translation is CASSQRGLGESTDTQYF. The rearrangement uses TRBV4-1 and TRBJ2-3; D possibly corresponds to TRBD2 (6 bases). The V gene lost 2 bases and the J gene lost 0 bases, with 15 bases spanning the gap. Germline V gene data show CDR1 as MGHRA and CDR2 as YSYEKL. This CDR3 has 17 residues.

The CDR3 bases are TGTGCCAGCAGCCCGACAGTCGGGGAGACCCAGTACTTC. Protein sequence: CASSPTVGETQYF. V is TRBV7-6 and J is TRBJ2-5, with a weak D call TRBD1 (5 bases). The CDR3 is made up of 13 amino acids. The germline V and J ends were trimmed by 5 bases and 5 bases, with 12 bases remaining between them. Germline V gives CDR1 SGHVS, CDR2 FNYEAQ.